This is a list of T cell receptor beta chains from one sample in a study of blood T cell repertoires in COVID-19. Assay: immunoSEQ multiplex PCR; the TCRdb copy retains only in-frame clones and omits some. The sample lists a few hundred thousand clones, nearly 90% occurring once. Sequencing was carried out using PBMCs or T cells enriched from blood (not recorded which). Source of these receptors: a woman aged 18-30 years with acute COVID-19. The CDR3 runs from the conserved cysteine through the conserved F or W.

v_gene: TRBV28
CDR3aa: CASSSLTGNNYGYTF

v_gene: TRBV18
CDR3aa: CASSPKAGLQETQYF

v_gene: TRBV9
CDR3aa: CASSVDSGGLAGGYEQFF

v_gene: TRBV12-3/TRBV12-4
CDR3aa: CASSSLSGYTF

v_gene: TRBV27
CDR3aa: CASSSAGTSGLGGTGELFF

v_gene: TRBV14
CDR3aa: CASSQDGSAGTYEQYF

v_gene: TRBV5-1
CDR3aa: CASSSDRRGGDTQYF

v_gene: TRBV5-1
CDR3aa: CASSHDSTNEKLFF

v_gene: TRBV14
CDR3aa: CASSQFGRAFYEQYF

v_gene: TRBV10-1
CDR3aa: CASSRRQGTEAFF

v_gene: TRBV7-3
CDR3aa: CASSLRSWGLAGSTDTQYF

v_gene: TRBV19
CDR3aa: CASSRWDRGFFQPQHF

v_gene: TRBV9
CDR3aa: CASSVDASPNYEQYF

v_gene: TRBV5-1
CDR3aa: CASSSTHREGQYF

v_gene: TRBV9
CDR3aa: CASSVASGWEPGSYEQYF

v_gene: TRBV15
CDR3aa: CATSGPMRFGADTQYF

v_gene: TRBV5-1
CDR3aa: CASSNMVAGGMDEQFF

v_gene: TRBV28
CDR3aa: CASSGTEENGYTF

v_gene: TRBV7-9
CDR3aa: CASSIRDNSYEQYF

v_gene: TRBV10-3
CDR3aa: CAIQGRGDRADTEAFF

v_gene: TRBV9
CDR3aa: CASNRYTSGILETQYF

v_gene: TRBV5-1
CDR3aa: CASSQQGAGEKLFF

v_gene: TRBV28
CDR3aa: CASSSPGTSGYEQYF

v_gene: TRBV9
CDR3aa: CASSVEREGQGEQFF